The sequence of this T cell receptor beta chain was determined in a study of cytomegalovirus exposure and HLA in healthy donors. Study findings and constraints: Generally TCR sequences proved uncommon, though certain public TCRs appeared in numerous donors. A likely sequencing artifact accounted for one observed cluster of highly shared sequence variants.

As concerns this clone: The target antigen is unknown.

The germline V and J ends were trimmed by 4 bases and 4 bases, with 10 bases remaining between them. Per the germline V gene, CDR1 is SGHTA and CDR2 is FQGNSA. The CDR3 covers 13 residues. The PCR was carried out with 60 Vbeta primers and 13 Jbeta primers. The assay was immunoSEQ multiplex PCR, and TCRdb's table has in-frame clones only and misses some. This sample has around 120,000 clones, with about four fifths found just once. The source is a man between 18 and 35 years old in good health and CMV-seronegative. The material sequenced was PBMCs. The chain couples TRBV7-2 to TRBJ1-2; TRBD1 is a possible D gene (5 bases). CDR3 protein: CASSSGGTYGYTF. The CDR3 DNA is TGTGCCAGCAGCTCAGGAGGGACCTATGGCTACACCTTC. The complete variable domain, with remaining parts taken from reference TRBV7-2 and TRBJ1-2, reads GAGVSQSPSNKVTEKGKDVELRCDPISGHTALYWYRQSLGQGLEFLIYFQGNSAPDKSGLPSDRFSAERTGGSVSTLTIQRTQQEDSAVYLCASSSGGTYGYTFGSGTRLTVV.